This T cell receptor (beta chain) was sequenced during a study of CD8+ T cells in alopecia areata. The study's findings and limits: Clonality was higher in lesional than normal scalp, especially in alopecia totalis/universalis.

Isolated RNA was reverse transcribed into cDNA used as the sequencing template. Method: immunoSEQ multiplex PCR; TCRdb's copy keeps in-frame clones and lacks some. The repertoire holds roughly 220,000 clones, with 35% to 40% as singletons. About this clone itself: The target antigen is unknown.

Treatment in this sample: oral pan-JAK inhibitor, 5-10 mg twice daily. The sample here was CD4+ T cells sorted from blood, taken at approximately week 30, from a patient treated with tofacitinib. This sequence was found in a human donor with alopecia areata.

CDR3: CASSYAGEGEQYF. The CDR3 bases are TGTGCCAGCAGCTACGCGGGAGAGGGAGAGCAGTACTTC. This chain connects TRBV11-3 to TRBJ2-7; TRBD2 agrees at 7 bases. CDR1 SGHNT and CDR2 YENEEA come from the germline V gene. The CDR3 runs 13 residues. Losses at the gene ends were 4 bases for V and 7 bases for J; bases not matched to a gene: 7. Using reference TRBV11-3 and TRBJ2-7 for the parts outside the CDR3, the full variable domain is EAGVVQSPRYKIIEKKQPVAFWCNPISGHNTLYWYLQNLGQGPELLIRYENEEAVDDSQLPKDRFSAERLKGVDSTLKIQPAELGDSAVYLCASSYAGEGEQYFGPGTRLTVT.